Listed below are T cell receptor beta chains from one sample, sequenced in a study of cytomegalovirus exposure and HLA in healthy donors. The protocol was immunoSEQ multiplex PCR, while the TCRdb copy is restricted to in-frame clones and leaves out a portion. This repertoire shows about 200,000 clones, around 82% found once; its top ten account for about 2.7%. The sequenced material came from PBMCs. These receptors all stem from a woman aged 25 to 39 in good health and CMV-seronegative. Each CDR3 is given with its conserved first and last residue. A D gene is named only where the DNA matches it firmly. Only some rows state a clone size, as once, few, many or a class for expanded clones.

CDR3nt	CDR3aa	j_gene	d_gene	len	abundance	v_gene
TGTGCCACCAGCAGAGATCCGGGAGATACGCAGTATTTT	CATSRDPGDTQYF	TRBJ2-3	.	13	.	TRBV15
TGTGCCTGGGGTAGCGGGGACCAAGAGACCCAGTACTTC	CAWGSGDQETQYF	TRBJ2-5	TRBD2	13	.	TRBV30
TGCGCCAGCAGCTCGGGGACAAGCCTCTCTGGAAACACCATATATTTT	CASSSGTSLSGNTIYF	TRBJ1-3	.	16	.	TRBV5-1
TGTGCCAGCAGCCCCAGGTGGACTAGCGGGCAAGAGACCCAGTACTTC	CASSPRWTSGQETQYF	TRBJ2-5	TRBD2	16	.	TRBV11-2
TGCGCCAGCAGCCTAGCGGACCCTAGCACAGATACGCAGTATTTT	CASSLADPSTDTQYF	TRBJ2-3	TRBD2	15	.	TRBV5-1
TGCGCCAGCAGCTTGGAATCTCCGCGGGGGCCTAACTATGGCTACACCTTC	CASSLESPRGPNYGYTF	TRBJ1-2	.	17	.	TRBV5-1
TGTGCCAGCAGCTTGATTCCGCAGGAGCAGTACTTC	CASSLIPQEQYF	TRBJ2-7	.	12	.	TRBV5-5
TGTGCCAGCAGTGAAAGGGGGACAGGGTTCGCTTACAATGAGCAGTTCTTC	CASSERGTGFAYNEQFF	TRBJ2-1	TRBD1	17	few	TRBV6-1
TGCGCCAGCAGCTTGACTCTAGCAGCTGCCTACGAGCAGTACTTC	CASSLTLAAAYEQYF	TRBJ2-7	.	15	.	TRBV5-1
TGTGCCAGCAGTTTCCCCAAGAACACTGAAGCTTTCTTT	CASSFPKNTEAFF	TRBJ1-1	.	13	.	TRBV28
TGTGCCAGCAGCTTTTGGGACAGGGTAACAGATACGCAGTATTTT	CASSFWDRVTDTQYF	TRBJ2-3	TRBD1	15	.	TRBV7-9
TGTGCCAGCAGCGTAGGGACAGGGGTCGAGACCCAGTACTTC	CASSVGTGVETQYF	TRBJ2-5	TRBD1	14	.	TRBV9
TGTGCCAGCAGCCAAGAGGGGCGGCTACTCACTGAAGCTTTCTTT	CASSQEGRLLTEAFF	TRBJ1-1	.	15	.	TRBV4-2
TGTGCCTGGAGTCTTGGGCAGGGTCGTGACTATGGCTACACCTTC	CAWSLGQGRDYGYTF	TRBJ1-2	.	15	once	TRBV30
TGTGCCAGCAGCCCCGACAGTGGGGGGTGGGAGCAGTACTTC	CASSPDSGGWEQYF	TRBJ2-7	.	14	.	TRBV7-2
TGTGCCAGCAGGCAACAGGGTAGCTCCTACGAGCAGTACTTC	CASRQQGSSYEQYF	TRBJ2-7	.	14	once	TRBV6-5
TGTGCCAGCAGGACAGGGCGTAGCACAGATACGCAGTATTTT	CASRTGRSTDTQYF	TRBJ2-3	TRBD1	14	once	TRBV6-5
TGTGCCAGCAGCCCCAGAGACAGGAGAATTTATGGCTACACCTTC	CASSPRDRRIYGYTF	TRBJ1-2	.	15	.	TRBV7-9
TGCGCCAGCAGCTTCGGGACAGTCTCCCTGTATGGCTACCCCTTC	CASSFGTVSLYGYPF	TRBJ1-2	TRBD1	15	.	TRBV5-1
TGCGCCAGCAGCCAAGAGCTTAAGCCGAGGGCCTACGAGCAGTACTTC	CASSQELKPRAYEQYF	TRBJ2-7	.	16	.	TRBV4-1
TGTGCCAGCAGCTGGACAGGGGGTGGTGAGCAGTACTTC	CASSWTGGGEQYF	TRBJ2-7	TRBD1	13	.	TRBV6-6
TGCGCCAGCAGCTTGGCCGGGACAGGGGGATACGAGCAGTACTTC	CASSLAGTGGYEQYF	TRBJ2-7	TRBD1	15	.	TRBV5-1
TGTGCCAGCAGCCGCCGCGGGGGGTCAGAGACCCAGTACTTC	CASSRRGGSETQYF	TRBJ2-5	TRBD2	14	.	TRBV5-6
TGCGCCAGCAGTGGGGGGGATAATTCACCCCTCCACTTT	CASSGGDNSPLHF	TRBJ1-6	.	13	.	TRBV5-1
TGTGCCAGCAGTGCTGTCTACGAGCAGTACTTC	CASSAVYEQYF	TRBJ2-7	.	11	.	TRBV25-1
TGTTCCAGCAGTCTAGCGGGAGAGGAGACCCAGTACTTC	CSSSLAGEETQYF	TRBJ2-5	TRBD2	13	.	TRBV7-9
TGTGCCAGCAGTCAGACTAGCGGGGGTAACACCGGGGAGCTGTTTTTT	CASSQTSGGNTGELFF	TRBJ2-2	TRBD2	16	.	TRBV28
TGTGCCAGCAGCTTGCTCTCCCCGCGGGGCGAGCAGTACTTC	CASSLLSPRGEQYF	TRBJ2-7	.	14	.	TRBV11-2
TGCAGCGTTCTGCGGACTGAAGGGGGGGCCAACGTCCTGACTTTC	CSVLRTEGGANVLTF	TRBJ2-6	.	15	.	TRBV29-1
TGCGCCAGCAGCCAAGAAGGACAGCTCTCCTACGAGCAGTACTTC	CASSQEGQLSYEQYF	TRBJ2-7	.	15	many	TRBV4-1
TGTGCCAGCAGCCCGATAGCTCTGAGGACCGGGGAGCTGTTTTTT	CASSPIALRTGELFF	TRBJ2-2	.	15	.	TRBV7-6
TGTGCCAGCGGCGTATCGGGGGGATTGGGGCAGCCCCAGCATTTT	CASGVSGGLGQPQHF	TRBJ1-5	.	15	.	TRBV7-2
TGCGCCAGCAGCCAAGATAGGGACAGGGGGGAGACCCAGTACTTC	CASSQDRDRGETQYF	TRBJ2-5	TRBD1	15	.	TRBV4-1
TGTGCCAGCAGCAAACAGCTCACCTACAATGAGCAGTTCTTC	CASSKQLTYNEQFF	TRBJ2-1	.	14	.	TRBV13
TGTGCCATCACCCCGGGACAGGGCCCGGGAGAGCAGTACTTC	CAITPGQGPGEQYF	TRBJ2-7	TRBD1	14	.	TRBV10-3
TGCGCCAGCAGCTCCCCGGGGGATGGCTACACCTTC	CASSSPGDGYTF	TRBJ1-2	.	12	.	TRBV5-1
TGTGCCAGCGGAACTAGCGGGGGGGCGGAGACCCAGTACTTC	CASGTSGGAETQYF	TRBJ2-5	TRBD2	14	.	TRBV7-9
TGTGCCAGCAGTTACCCCCAGCGCCTCCCCTCCTACAATGAGCAGTTCTTC	CASSYPQRLPSYNEQFF	TRBJ2-1	.	17	.	TRBV28
TGTGCCAGCAGCCAAGATCGTAGGGGGAATGAAAAACTGTTTTTT	CASSQDRRGNEKLFF	TRBJ1-4	.	15	.	TRBV4-2
TGTGCCAGCAGCGGGGGGGGGAATCGCGTTGAAAAACTGTTTTTT	CASSGGGNRVEKLFF	TRBJ1-4	.	15	.	TRBV9
TGTGCCAGCAGCCAAGTGAGGGCGGGAGGGCCTGTTCAGGCCGATACGCAGTATTTT	CASSQVRAGGPVQADTQYF	TRBJ2-3	TRBD2	19	.	TRBV14
TGTGCCAGCAGCTTGGATACTTCGGTCTTTGAGGGTTTCTTT	CASSLDTSVFEGFF	TRBJ1-1	.	14	.	TRBV5-4
TGTGCCAGCAGTTTCATGGTAGAGAAAGTTATACGGAGCACAGATACGCAGTATTTT	CASSFMVEKVIRSTDTQYF	TRBJ2-3	.	19	.	TRBV28
TGTGCCAGCAGCCAAGGAAGCAGGGCTGGTGAAGCTTTCTTT	CASSQGSRAGEAFF	TRBJ1-1	.	14	once	TRBV4-2
TGTGCCAGCAGCGTAGCTCAGGGTGGCTACAATGAGCAGTTCTTC	CASSVAQGGYNEQFF	TRBJ2-1	.	15	.	TRBV9
TGCGCCAGCAGCGAGACTAACTCTGGAAACACCATATATTTT	CASSETNSGNTIYF	TRBJ1-3	.	14	.	TRBV5-1
TGTGCCAGCAGCTTAGGACAGAATCAGCCCCAGCATTTT	CASSLGQNQPQHF	TRBJ1-5	.	13	.	TRBV13
TGTGCCAGCAGCGCGGGAGCTGGGCTGTGGTCACCCCTCCACTTT	CASSAGAGLWSPLHF	TRBJ1-6	.	15	.	TRBV7-9
TGTGCCAGCAGTACGTTACGGCTAGCGGAAAGATGGAACACCGGGGAGCTGTTTTTT	CASSTLRLAERWNTGELFF	TRBJ2-2	TRBD2	19	few	TRBV28
TGTGCCAGCACCCTCCTGACAGGGAGTAATTCACCCCTCCACTTT	CASTLLTGSNSPLHF	TRBJ1-6	TRBD1	15	.	TRBV7-2
TGTGCCAGCAGCCCCCAACAGGGGTATGGCTACACCTTC	CASSPQQGYGYTF	TRBJ1-2	TRBD1	13	.	TRBV5-5
TGTGCCAGCAGCCAGGACAGGGAGCGTACTGAAGCTTTCTTT	CASSQDRERTEAFF	TRBJ1-1	TRBD1	14	.	TRBV2
TGTGCCAGCAACCAGGGCAAAAACTACGAGCAGTACTTC	CASNQGKNYEQYF	TRBJ2-7	.	13	.	TRBV19
TGCGCCAGCAGTGAGATCAGACAGGGGCTGAATCAGCCCCAGCATTTT	CASSEIRQGLNQPQHF	TRBJ1-5	TRBD1	16	.	TRBV10-2
TGCGCCAGCAGCGATCCCCAGGGGAGCGTAAATACGCAGTATTTT	CASSDPQGSVNTQYF	TRBJ2-3	.	15	.	TRBV5-1
TGTGCCAGCAGCTCCCTCAACAGGGGCCCTCTCTCCTACGAGCAGTACTTC	CASSSLNRGPLSYEQYF	TRBJ2-7	TRBD1	17	.	TRBV7-2